This T cell receptor (beta chain) was documented in a study of T cell changes during pregnancy in multiple sclerosis (dated by TCRdb to about 2019). With regard to the full study: In women with multiple sclerosis, the researchers looked at how the T cell repertoire shifted as pregnancy progressed.

Trimming takes 2 bases off V and 6 bases off J; junction bases not matched to a gene: 3. From the cysteine up to the phenylalanine, the CDR3 has a length of 13 residues. The read is trimmed to its CDR3 DNA, 39 bases read in frame from base 1. CDR1 and CDR2 are drawn from the germline V gene (reference sequence): LNHDA, SQIVND. Library creation used the immunoSEQ multiplex PCR assay. The clones in this table, taken by TCRdb from immuneACCESS, are in-frame only. Not every clone is retained; where verified, under half of the shortfall comes from an unresolved V gene, and the cause of the rest is unknown. This sample comprises over 35,000 clones, 91% of them detected only once. The ten largest clones take up around 0.47% of the sample. This clone was counted once. Its antigen remains unidentified. No base-level quality is on record; no much larger clone is a single base apart.

The chain is assembled from TRBV19 and TRBJ1-1, and TRBD1 aligns with 7 junction nucleotides. This material consisted of CD4+ T cells from peripheral blood mononuclear cells, taken in the second trimester of pregnancy. This TCR was recovered from a female donor in good health, enrolled as a control in a pregnancy study. The DNA sequence reads TGTGCCAGTAGTATAAGACAGGGATCTGAAGCTTTCTTT. Its protein product is CASSIRQGSEAFF.